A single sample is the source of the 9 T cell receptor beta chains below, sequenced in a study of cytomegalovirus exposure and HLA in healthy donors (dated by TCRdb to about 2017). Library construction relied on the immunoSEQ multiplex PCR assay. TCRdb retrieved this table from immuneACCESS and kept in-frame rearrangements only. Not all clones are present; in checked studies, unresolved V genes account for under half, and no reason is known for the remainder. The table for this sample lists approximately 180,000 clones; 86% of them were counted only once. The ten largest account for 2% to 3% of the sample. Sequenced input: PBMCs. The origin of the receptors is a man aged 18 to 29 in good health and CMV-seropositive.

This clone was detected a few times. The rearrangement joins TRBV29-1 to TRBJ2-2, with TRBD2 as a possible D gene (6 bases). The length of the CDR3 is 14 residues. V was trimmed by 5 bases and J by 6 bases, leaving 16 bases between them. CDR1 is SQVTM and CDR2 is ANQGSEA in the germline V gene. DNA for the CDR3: TGCAGCGTTAGCCGGGACTTTCCCCCCGGGGAGCTGTTTTTT. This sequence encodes CSVSRDFPPGELFF.

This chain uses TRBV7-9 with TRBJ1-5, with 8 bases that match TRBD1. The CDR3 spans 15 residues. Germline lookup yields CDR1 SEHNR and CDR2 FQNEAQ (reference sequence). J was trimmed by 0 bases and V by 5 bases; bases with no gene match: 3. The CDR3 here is CASSRTGYSNQPQHF. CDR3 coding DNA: TGTGCCAGCAGCCGGACAGGGTATAGCAATCAGCCCCAGCATTTT.

The CDR3 DNA follows: TGTGCCAGCGGACCCAAGGTGGCAGGGATTCAGCCCCAGCATTTT. Its protein is CASGPKVAGIQPQHF. The chain carries TRBV5-5 and TRBJ1-5; TRBD1 might be the D (5 bases). V lost 7 bases and J 6 bases, leaving 20 bases between the germline ends. Per germline, CDR1 SGHKS and CDR2 YYEKEE (reference sequence). The CDR3 runs 15 residues. The whole variable domain, remainder taken from reference TRBV5-5 and TRBJ1-5, is DAGVTQSPTHLIKTRGQQVTLRCSPISGHKSVSWYQQVLGQGPQFIFQYYEKEERGRGNFPDRFSARQFPNYSSELNVNALLLGDSALYLCASGPKVAGIQPQHFGDGTRLSIL.

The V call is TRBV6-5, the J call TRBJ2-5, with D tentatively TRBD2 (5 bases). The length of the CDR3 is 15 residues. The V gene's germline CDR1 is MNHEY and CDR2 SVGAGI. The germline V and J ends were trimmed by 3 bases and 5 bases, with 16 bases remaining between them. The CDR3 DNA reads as TGTGCCAGCAGTTATGGCTTTCGGGAATGGGAGACCCAGTACTTC. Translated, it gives CASSYGFREWETQYF.

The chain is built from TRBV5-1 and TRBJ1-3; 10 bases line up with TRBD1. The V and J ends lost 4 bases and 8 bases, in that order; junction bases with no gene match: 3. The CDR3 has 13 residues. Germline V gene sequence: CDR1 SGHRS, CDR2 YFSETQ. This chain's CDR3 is CASSAGTGDTIYF. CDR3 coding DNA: TGCGCCAGCAGCGCCGGGACAGGGGACACCATATATTTT.

CDR3 nucleotide sequence: TGTGCCAGCAGTTTATCGTTCACCGGGACTAGCACTCGCGAGCAGTACTTC. It is translated as CASSLSFTGTSTREQYF. V gene TRBV27 combines with J gene TRBJ2-7, with 9 bases identical to TRBD2. Trimming at V came to 0 bases and at J to 6 bases, leaving 12 bases not matched to a gene. The CDR3 totals 17 residues. Per germline, CDR1 MNHEY and CDR2 SMNVEV (reference sequence).

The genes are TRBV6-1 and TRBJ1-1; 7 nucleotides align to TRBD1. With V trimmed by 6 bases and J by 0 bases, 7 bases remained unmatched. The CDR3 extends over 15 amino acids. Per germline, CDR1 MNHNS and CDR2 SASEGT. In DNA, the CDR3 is TGTGCCAGCAGGAAGGACAGGCTATTGAACACTGAAGCTTTCTTT. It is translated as CASRKDRLLNTEAFF.

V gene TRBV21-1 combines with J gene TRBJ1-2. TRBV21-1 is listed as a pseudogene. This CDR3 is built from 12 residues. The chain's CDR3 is CASSKGDYGYTF. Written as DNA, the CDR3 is TGTGCCAGCAGCAAAGGAGACTATGGCTACACCTTC.

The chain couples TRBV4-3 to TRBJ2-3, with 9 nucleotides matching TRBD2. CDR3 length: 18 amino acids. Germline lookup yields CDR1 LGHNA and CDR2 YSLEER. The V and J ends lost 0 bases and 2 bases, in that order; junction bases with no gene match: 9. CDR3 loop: CASSQDVSGGPNTDTQYF. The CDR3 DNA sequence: TGCGCCAGCAGCCAAGATGTCAGCGGGGGGCCTAACACAGATACGCAGTATTTT.